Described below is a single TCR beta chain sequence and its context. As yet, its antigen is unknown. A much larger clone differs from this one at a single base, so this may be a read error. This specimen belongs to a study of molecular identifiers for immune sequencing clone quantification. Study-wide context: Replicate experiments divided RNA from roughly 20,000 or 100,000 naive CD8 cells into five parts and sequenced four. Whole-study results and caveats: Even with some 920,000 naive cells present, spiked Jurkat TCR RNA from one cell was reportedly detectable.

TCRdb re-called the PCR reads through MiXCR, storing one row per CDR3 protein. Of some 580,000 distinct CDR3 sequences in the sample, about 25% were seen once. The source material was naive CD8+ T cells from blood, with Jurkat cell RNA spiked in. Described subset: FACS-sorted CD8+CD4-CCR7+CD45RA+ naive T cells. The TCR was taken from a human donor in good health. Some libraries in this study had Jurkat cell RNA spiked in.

CDR3 sequence reads: CAGSLPTLAGGPDTQYF. The CDR3 DNA reads TGTGCCGGCAGCTTGCCTACTCTAGCGGGAGGGCCAGATACGCAGTATTTT. The chain has TRBV5-3 and TRBJ2-3; 12 bases are shared with TRBD2. TRBV5-3 is marked as an open reading frame, function uncertain. J lost 4 bases, V lost 10 bases, and 16 bases had no gene match. This CDR3 comprises 17 residues.